One sample yielded the 11 T cell receptor beta chains listed below, sequenced in a study of T-cell memory formation after mild COVID-19. TCRdb independently ran MiXCR on the 5' RACE reads; one entry per CDR3 protein. Among just under 350,000 distinct CDR3 sequences listed, over 10% were seen once. Sequences were obtained from PBMCs or a T cell subset sorted from them (not recorded which). The origin of the receptors is a man between 18 and 29 years old who had mild COVID-19 (a few samples of this study predate the infection). Cell type and time point are not known.

The rearrangement links TRBV7-6 to TRBJ2-7; D gene ambiguous. The germline V gene encodes CDR1 SGHVS and CDR2 FNYEAQ. CDR3 length: 14 amino acids. V dropped 5 bases and J dropped 3 bases, with 14 bases sitting between them. The CDR3 sequence: CASSRSPTDYEQYV. In DNA form, the CDR3 reads TGTGCCAGCAGCAGAAGCCCGACCGACTACGAGCAGTACGTC.

This clonotype was counted only a few times. This chain uses TRBV7-2 with TRBJ2-1, with a weak D call TRBD2 (6 bases). Germline V gene sequence: CDR1 SGHTA, CDR2 FQGNSA. The CDR3 covers 16 residues. V was cut by 0 bases and J by 0 bases, with 9 bases left in between. The CDR3 region has the DNA TGTGCCAGCAGCTTAGCCGGAGCGGGCTCCTACAATGAGCAGTTCTTC. Amino acid sequence: CASSLAGAGSYNEQFF.

Details on this clonotype: A read error is possible here, since a much larger clone lies one base away. The rearrangement links TRBV3-1 to TRBJ2-7; 11 bases are shared with TRBD1. Germline loops: CDR1 LGHDT, CDR2 YNNKEL (reference sequence). The V gene end was trimmed by 6 bases and the J gene end by 6 bases; junction bases not matched to a gene: 7. The CDR3 is 14 residues long. DNA of the CDR3: TGTGCCAGCAGACTACGGGACAGGGGGGGCGAGCAGTACTTC. Residues: CASRLRDRGGEQYF.

This clonotype came up many times. The chain has TRBV7-9 and TRBJ2-7; D could derive from TRBD1 or TRBD2 (5 bases each). Germline V gives CDR1 SEHNR, CDR2 FQNEAQ (reference sequence). The V end lost 2 bases, the J end lost 6 bases, and 8 bases lay between the germline ends. The CDR3 is made up of 12 amino acids. The CDR3 loop is CASSLWGSEQYF. The CDR3 nucleotides read TGTGCCAGCAGCTTATGGGGGTCCGAGCAGTACTTC.

This clonotype has only a few counts. The V call is TRBV5-1, the J call TRBJ2-3; 7 nucleotides match TRBD1. Germline CDR1 SGHRS, CDR2 YFSETQ. The CDR3 covers 17 residues. J lost 0 bases, V lost 4 bases, and 11 bases had no gene match. The CDR3 DNA follows: TGCGCCAGCAGCCCAAAAATGCCGGACAGGAGCACAGATACGCAGTATTTT. Its protein product is CASSPKMPDRSTDTQYF.

This clonotype was counted only a few times. This chain links TRBV15 with TRBJ2-7, with TRBD1 matching over 7 bases. There are 13 residues in the CDR3. V dropped 6 bases and J dropped 6; count of bases not matched to a gene: 8. CDR1 and CDR2 (germline): LNHNV, YYDKDF (reference sequence). CDR3 protein: CATRPTGDAEQYV. The CDR3 DNA sequence: TGTGCCACCAGGCCTACAGGGGATGCCGAGCAGTACGTC.

V and J are TRBV15 and TRBJ1-3, with D unresolved. This CDR3 spans 14 amino acids. Germline lookup yields CDR1 LNHNV and CDR2 YYDKDF (reference sequence). V lost 6 bases and J lost 4, with 13 bases in between. The DNA for the CDR3 is TGTGCCACCAGTGGTGGGTGGCTAGGAAACACCATATATTTT. It yields the protein CATSGGWLGNTIYF.

This rearrangement joins TRBV7-2 to TRBJ1-2; 7 nucleotides agree with TRBD1. V gave up 3 bases and J gave up 6 bases; unmatched junction bases: 7. The CDR3 is made up of 14 amino acids. Germline V CDR1 and CDR2: SGHTA, FQGNSA. The CDR3: CASSFQTGHDGYTF. The CDR3 nucleotides read TGTGCCAGCAGCTTCCAGACAGGGCACGATGGCTACACCTTC.

The chain joins TRBV12-3 or TRBV12-4 to TRBJ1-3; D not certain. CDR3 length equals 14 residues. Trimming took off 6 bases at V and 7 bases at J, with 16 bases between the two ends. The CDR3 reads CASSSPLSVNTIYF. CDR3 nucleotides: TGTGCCAGCAGCTCCCCCCTGAGTGTGAACACCATATATTTT.

The rearrangement uses TRBV4-2 and TRBJ1-6; D gene uncertain. V shed 0 bases and J shed 8 bases, with 5 bases lying between them. CDR1 is LGHNA and CDR2 is YNFKEQ in the germline V gene. This CDR3 contains 13 residues. The CDR3, as DNA: TGTGCCAGCAGCCAAGACTCCGATTCACCCCTCCACTTT. Translating it yields CASSQDSDSPLHF.

The chain carries TRBV24-1 and TRBJ2-6; either TRBD1 or TRBD2 may fit D (5 bases each). From germline, CDR1 is KGHDR and CDR2 SFDVKD. This CDR3 comprises 16 residues. V shed 4 bases and J shed 4 bases, with 13 bases lying between them. The CDR3 spells CATSDGASSGANVLTF. For the CDR3, the DNA is TGTGCCACCAGTGACGGGGCGTCTTCCGGGGCCAACGTCCTGACTTTC.